The present T cell receptor (beta chain) was sequenced within a study of PD-1 blockade in classical Hodgkin lymphoma. Assay used: immunoSEQ multiplex PCR; TCRdb lists only in-frame clones, some missing. Found here are roughly 31,000 clones, more than 70% of them singletons; the top ten hold 0.3% to 0.4%. Noted time point: newly diagnosed, previously untreated cHL patient sample. Magnetic negative selection purified CD4+ T cells from thawed PBMCs. This CDR3 spans 17 amino acids. Trimming at V came to 5 bases and at J to 3 bases, leaving 13 bases not matched to a gene. CDR1 and CDR2 (germline): SGHTA, FQGNSA.

Sequenced material: CD4+ T cells from blood. The chain uses TRBV7-2 and TRBJ2-3; 8 nucleotides line up with TRBD2. The clonotype comes from a human donor with classical Hodgkin lymphoma. CDR3 in amino acids: CASSLVGDGRATDTQYF. The CDR3 nucleotides are TGTGCCAGCAGCCTTGTGGGTGACGGGAGGGCAACAGATACGCAGTATTTT. Full variable domain (missing parts from reference TRBV7-2 and TRBJ2-3): GAGVSQSPSNKVTEKGKDVELRCDPISGHTALYWYRQSLGQGLEFLIYFQGNSAPDKSGLPSDRFSAERTGGSVSTLTIQRTQQEDSAVYLCASSLVGDGRATDTQYFGPGTRLTVL.